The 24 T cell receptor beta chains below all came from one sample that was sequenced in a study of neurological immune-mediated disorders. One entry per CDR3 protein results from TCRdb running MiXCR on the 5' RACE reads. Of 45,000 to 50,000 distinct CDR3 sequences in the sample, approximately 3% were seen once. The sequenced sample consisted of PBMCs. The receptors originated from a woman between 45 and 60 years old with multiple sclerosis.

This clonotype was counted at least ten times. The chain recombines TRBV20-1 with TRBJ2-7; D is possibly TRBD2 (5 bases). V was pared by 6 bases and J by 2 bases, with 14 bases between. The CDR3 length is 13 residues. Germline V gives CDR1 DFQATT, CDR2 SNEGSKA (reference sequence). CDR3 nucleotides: TGCAGTGCCCCACCCCCCGGGACCTACGAGCAGTACTTC. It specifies CSAPPPGTYEQYF.

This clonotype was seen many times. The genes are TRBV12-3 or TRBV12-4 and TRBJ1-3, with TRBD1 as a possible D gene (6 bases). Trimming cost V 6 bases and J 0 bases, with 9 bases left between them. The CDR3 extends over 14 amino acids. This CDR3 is CASREQGSGNTIYF. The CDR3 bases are TGTGCCAGCAGGGAACAGGGCTCTGGAAACACCATATATTTT.

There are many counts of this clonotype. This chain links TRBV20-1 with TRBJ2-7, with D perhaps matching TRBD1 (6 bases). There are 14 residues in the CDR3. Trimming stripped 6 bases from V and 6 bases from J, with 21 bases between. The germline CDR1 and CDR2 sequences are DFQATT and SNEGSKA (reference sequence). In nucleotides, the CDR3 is TGCAGTGCCCACATCTCCCACAGGGTAGGCGAGCAGTACGTC. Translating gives CSAHISHRVGEQYV.

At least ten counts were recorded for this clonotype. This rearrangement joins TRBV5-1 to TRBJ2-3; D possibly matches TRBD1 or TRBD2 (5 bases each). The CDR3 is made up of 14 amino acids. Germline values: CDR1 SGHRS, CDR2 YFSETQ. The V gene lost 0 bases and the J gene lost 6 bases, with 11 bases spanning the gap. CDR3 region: CASSLAQWGDTQYF. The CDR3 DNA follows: TGCGCCAGCAGCTTGGCCCAATGGGGGGATACGCAGTATTTT.

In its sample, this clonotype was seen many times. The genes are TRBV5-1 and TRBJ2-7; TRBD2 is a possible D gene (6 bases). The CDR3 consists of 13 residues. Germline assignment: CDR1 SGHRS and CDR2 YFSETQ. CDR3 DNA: TGCGGCGGGGACTCTCTACCGTCCTACGAGCAGTACTTC. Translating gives CGGDSLPSYEQYF. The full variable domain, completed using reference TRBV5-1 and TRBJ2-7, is KAGVTQTPRYLIKTRGQQVTLSCSPISGHRSVSWYQQTPGQGLQFLFEYFSETQRNKGNFPGRFSGRQFSNSRSEMNVSTLELGDSALYLCGGDSLPSYEQYFGPGTRLTVT.

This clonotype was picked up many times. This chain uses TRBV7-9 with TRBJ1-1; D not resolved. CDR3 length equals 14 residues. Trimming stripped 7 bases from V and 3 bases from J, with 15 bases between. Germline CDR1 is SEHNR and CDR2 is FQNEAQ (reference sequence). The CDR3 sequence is CASIWGASYTEAFF. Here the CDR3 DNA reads TGTGCCAGCATCTGGGGTGCAAGTTACACTGAAGCTTTCTTT.

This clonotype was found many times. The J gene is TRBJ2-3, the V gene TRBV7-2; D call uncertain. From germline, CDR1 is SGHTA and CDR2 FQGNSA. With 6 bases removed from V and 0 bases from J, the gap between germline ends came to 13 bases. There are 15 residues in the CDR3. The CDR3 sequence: CASRPTAISTDTQYF. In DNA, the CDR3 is TGTGCCAGCAGACCCACAGCAATAAGCACAGATACGCAGTATTTT.

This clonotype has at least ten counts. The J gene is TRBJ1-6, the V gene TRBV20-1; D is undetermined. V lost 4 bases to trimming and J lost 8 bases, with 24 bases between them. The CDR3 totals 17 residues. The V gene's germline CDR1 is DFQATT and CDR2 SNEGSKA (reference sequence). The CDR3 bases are TGCAGTGCTAATCCCCCGGGCCGTATGGGATATTATTCACCCCTCCACTTT. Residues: CSANPPGRMGYYSPLHF.

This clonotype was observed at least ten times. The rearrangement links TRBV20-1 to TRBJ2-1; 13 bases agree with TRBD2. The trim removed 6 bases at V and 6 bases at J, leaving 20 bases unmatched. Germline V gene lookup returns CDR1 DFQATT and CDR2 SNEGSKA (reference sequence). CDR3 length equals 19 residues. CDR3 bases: TGCAGTGCCCAGACAGGGAGGTTGACTAGCGGGAGGTTCAGCAATGAGCAGTTCTTC. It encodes CSAQTGRLTSGRFSNEQFF.

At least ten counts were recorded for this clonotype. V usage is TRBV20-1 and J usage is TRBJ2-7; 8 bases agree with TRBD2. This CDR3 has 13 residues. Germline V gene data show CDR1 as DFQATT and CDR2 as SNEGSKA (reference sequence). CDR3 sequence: CRPGGSLTYEQYF. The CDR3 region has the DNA TGCAGGCCGGGAGGGAGTCTCACCTACGAGCAGTACTTC.

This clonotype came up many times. CDR3 region: CASSYSTEGYEQYF. The CDR3 DNA follows: TGTGCCAGCAGTTACTCGACAGAGGGCTACGAGCAGTACTTC. The gene calls are TRBV6-5 and TRBJ2-7, with D perhaps given as TRBD1 or TRBD2 (5 bases each). Germline V lookup: CDR1 MNHEY, CDR2 SVGAGI. This CDR3 contains 14 residues. Deletions cut 0 bases from V and 3 bases from J, with 9 bases between.

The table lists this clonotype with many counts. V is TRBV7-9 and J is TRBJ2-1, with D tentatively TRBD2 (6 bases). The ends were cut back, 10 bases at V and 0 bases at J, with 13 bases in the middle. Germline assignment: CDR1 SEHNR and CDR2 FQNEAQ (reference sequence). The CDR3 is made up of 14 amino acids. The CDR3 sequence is CATRWGDSYNEQFF. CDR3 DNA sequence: TGTGCCACCCGTTGGGGGGACTCCTACAATGAGCAGTTCTTC. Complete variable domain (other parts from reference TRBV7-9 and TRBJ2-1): DTGVSQNPRHKITKRGQNVTFRCDPISEHNRLYWYRQTLGQGPEFLTYFQNEAQLEKSRLLSDRFSAERPKGSFSTLEIQRTEQGDSAMYLCATRWGDSYNEQFFGPGTRLTVL.

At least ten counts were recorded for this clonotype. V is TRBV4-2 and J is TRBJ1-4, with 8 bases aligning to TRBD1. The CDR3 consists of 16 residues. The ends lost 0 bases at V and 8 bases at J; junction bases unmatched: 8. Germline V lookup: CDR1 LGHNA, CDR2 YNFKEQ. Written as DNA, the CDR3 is TGTGCCAGCAGCCAAGAATCGCAGGGGGCAGGGGAAAAACTGTTTTTT. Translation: CASSQESQGAGEKLFF.

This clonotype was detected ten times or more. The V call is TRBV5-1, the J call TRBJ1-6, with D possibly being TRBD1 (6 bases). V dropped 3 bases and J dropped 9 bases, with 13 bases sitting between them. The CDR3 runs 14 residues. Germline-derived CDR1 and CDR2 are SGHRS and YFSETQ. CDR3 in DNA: TGCGCCAGCAGCTACGGGACACCTCTTTCACCCCTCCACTTT. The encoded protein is CASSYGTPLSPLHF.

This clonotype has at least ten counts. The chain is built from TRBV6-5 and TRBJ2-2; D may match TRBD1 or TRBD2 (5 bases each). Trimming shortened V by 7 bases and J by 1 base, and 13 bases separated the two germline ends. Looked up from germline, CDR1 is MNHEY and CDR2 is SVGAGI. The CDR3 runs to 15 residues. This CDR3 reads CASTPGAVNTGELFF. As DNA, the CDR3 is TGTGCCAGCACCCCCGGGGCGGTGAACACCGGGGAGCTGTTTTTT.

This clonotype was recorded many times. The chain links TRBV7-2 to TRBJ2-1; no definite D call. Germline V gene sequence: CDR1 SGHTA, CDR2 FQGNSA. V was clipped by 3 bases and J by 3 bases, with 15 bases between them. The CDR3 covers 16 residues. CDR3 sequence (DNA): TGTGCCAGCAGCTTTGAATTACAGAGGTTCTACAATGAGCAGTTCTTC. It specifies CASSFELQRFYNEQFF.

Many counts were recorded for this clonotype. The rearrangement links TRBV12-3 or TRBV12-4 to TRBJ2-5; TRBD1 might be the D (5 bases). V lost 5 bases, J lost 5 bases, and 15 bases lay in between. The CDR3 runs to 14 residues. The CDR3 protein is CASSRNRGLETQYF. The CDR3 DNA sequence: TGTGCCAGCAGTAGAAATAGGGGATTGGAGACCCAGTACTTC.

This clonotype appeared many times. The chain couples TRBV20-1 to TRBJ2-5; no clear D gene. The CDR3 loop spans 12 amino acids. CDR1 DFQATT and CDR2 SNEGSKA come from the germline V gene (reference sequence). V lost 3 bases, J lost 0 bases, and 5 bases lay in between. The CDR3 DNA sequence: TGCAGTGCTAGGCAGAACCAAGAGACCCAGTACTTC. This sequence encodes CSARQNQETQYF.

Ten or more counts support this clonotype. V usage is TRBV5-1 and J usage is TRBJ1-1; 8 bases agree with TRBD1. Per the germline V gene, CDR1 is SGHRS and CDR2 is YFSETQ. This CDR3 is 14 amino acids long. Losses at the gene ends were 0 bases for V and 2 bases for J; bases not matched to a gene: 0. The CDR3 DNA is TGCGCCAGCAGCTTGGCAGGGGGCAACACTGAAGCTTTCTTT. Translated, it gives CASSLAGGNTEAFF.

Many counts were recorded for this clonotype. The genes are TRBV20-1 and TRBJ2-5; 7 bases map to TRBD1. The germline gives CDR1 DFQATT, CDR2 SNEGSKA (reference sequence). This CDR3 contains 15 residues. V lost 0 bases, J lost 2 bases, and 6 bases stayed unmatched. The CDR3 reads CSARDADRVQETQYF. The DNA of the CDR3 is TGCAGTGCTAGAGATGCCGACAGGGTACAAGAGACCCAGTACTTC.

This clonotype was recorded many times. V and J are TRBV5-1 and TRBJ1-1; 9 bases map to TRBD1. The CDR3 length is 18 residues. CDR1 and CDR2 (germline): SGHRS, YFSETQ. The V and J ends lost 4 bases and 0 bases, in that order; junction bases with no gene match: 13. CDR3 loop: CASSNHRGPNPLNTEAFF. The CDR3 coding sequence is TGCGCCAGCAGCAACCACAGGGGGCCGAACCCATTGAACACTGAAGCTTTCTTT.

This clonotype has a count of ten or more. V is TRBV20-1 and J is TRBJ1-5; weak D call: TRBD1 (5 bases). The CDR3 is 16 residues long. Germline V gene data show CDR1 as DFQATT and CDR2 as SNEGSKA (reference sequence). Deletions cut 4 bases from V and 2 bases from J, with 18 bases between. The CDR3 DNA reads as TGCAGTGCTACCGGGACGGCTTTTGGCGGCAATCAGCCCCAGCATTTT. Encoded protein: CSATGTAFGGNQPQHF.

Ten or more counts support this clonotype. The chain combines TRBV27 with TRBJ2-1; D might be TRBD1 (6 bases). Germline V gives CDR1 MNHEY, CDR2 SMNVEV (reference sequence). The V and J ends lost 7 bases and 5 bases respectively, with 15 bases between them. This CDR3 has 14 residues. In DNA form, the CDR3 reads TGTGCCAGCAAATCCTCCCGGGACAACAATGAGCAGTTCTTC. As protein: CASKSSRDNNEQFF.

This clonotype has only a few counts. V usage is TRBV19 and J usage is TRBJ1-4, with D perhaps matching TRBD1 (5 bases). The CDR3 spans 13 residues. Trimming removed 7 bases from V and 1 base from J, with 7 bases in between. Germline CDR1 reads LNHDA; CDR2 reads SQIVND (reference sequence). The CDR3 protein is CASNDRTNEKLFF. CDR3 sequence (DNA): TGTGCCAGTAACGACAGAACTAATGAAAAACTGTTTTTT.